A selection of T cell receptor beta chains follows, all from one sample in a study of identical twins. TCRdb passed the 5' RACE reads through MiXCR, listing each CDR3 protein once. Among around 450,000 distinct CDR3 sequences, 14% were seen once, and the ten largest hold about 0.52%. Another study also made use of these data, one on yellow fever vaccine responses in identical twins.

The material sequenced was CD4+ T cells sorted from blood. Every receptor here comes from a woman aged 18 to 35 in good health. Each CDR3 is given with its conserved first and last residue. D genes are given only for firm matches. Not all rows give a size; the values are once, few, many and, for expanded clones, a class.

clone_size	v_call	d_call	j_call	cdr3_nt	cdr3_aa
few	TRBV6-2/TRBV6-3	TRBD1	TRBJ2-7	TGTGCCACAAAAAGACAGGGCGTGGAGCCCTACGAGCAGTACTTC	CATKRQGVEPYEQYF
few	TRBV27	TRBD1	TRBJ2-5	TGTGCCAGCAGTCCGACAGGGCTCCAAGAGACCCAGTACTTC	CASSPTGLQETQYF
NA	TRBV5-1	NA	TRBJ2-6	TGCGCCAGCAGCTTGAATACAGGGACTGGGGCCAACGTCCTGACTTTC	CASSLNTGTGANVLTF
many	TRBV29-1	TRBD2	TRBJ2-7	TGCAGCGTTGAGAGGGTAGCGGGAGGGCCAGGGTCCTACGAGCAGTACTTC	CSVERVAGGPGSYEQYF
many	TRBV5-1	NA	TRBJ2-5	TGCGCCAGCGTGATCGAAGAGACCCAGTACTTC	CASVIEETQYF
NA	TRBV7-9	NA	TRBJ2-3	TGTGCCAGCAGCTCCCAGGTGGGCAGTTCATTATCGGATACGCAGTATTTT	CASSSQVGSSLSDTQYF
NA	TRBV5-1	TRBD1	TRBJ2-6	TGCGCCAGCAGCGCCCTCTCACAGGGGTACGGGGCCAACGTCCTGACTTTC	CASSALSQGYGANVLTF
few	TRBV27	NA	TRBJ2-7	TGTGCCAGCAGTTTAGCCAGGAACTACGAGCAGTACTTC	CASSLARNYEQYF
NA	TRBV5-6	TRBD1	TRBJ2-5	TGTGCCAGCAGCGCGGACAGGTCAGAGACCCAGTACTTC	CASSADRSETQYF
NA	TRBV5-1	NA	TRBJ2-1	TGCGCCAGCAGCTTGGTAACGGGCGCAGACAATGAGCAGTTCTTC	CASSLVTGADNEQFF
few	TRBV3-1	TRBD2	TRBJ2-7	TGTGCCAGCAGCCAGCGTCGGACTAGCGGGTACGAGCAGTACTTC	CASSQRRTSGYEQYF
NA	TRBV19	NA	TRBJ2-5	TGTGCCAGTAGTTTCGTTTTAGAAGAGACCCAGTACTTC	CASSFVLEETQYF
NA	TRBV18	TRBD1	TRBJ2-5	TGTGCCAGCTCACCGATGACAGGGTTAGAAGAGACCCAGTACTTC	CASSPMTGLEETQYF
few	TRBV4-1	TRBD1	TRBJ2-2	TGCGCCAGCAGCCAAGTACAGGGGCCACCCGGGGAGCTGTTTTTT	CASSQVQGPPGELFF
few	TRBV3-1	NA	TRBJ2-3	TGTGCCAGCAGCCAGTTCATGGGCCCGGGCACAGATACGCAGTATTTT	CASSQFMGPGTDTQYF
NA	TRBV7-2	NA	TRBJ2-6	TGTGCCAGCAGCCTTGCGGCCTCTTTGACCAACGTCCTGACTTTC	CASSLAASLTNVLTF
few	TRBV11-2	TRBD2	TRBJ2-1	TGTGCCAGCAGCTTAGTTGCTAGCGGGGGGAGATTCTACAATGAGCAGTTCTTC	CASSLVASGGRFYNEQFF
many	TRBV6-6	NA	TRBJ2-7	TGTGCCAGCAGCCCCACCATAGTTCCCTACGAGCAGTACTTC	CASSPTIVPYEQYF
NA	TRBV19	NA	TRBJ1-6	TGTGCCAGTAGTATTGGCCGACAGTCTACGGATTCACCCCTCCACTTT	CASSIGRQSTDSPLHF
few	TRBV12-5	NA	TRBJ2-1	TGTGCTAGTGGTCCCCGGGCCTCAAGCGGTGAGCAGTTCTTC	CASGPRASSGEQFF
few	TRBV6-5	TRBD1	TRBJ2-3	TGTGCCAGCAGTTACTCGAAGGGACAGGGGGCCGGCGGCACAGATACGCAGTATTTT	CASSYSKGQGAGGTDTQYF
few	TRBV2	TRBD2	TRBJ2-5	TGTGCCAGCAGCCCCCGAATTAGACTAGCGGAACAAGAGACCCAGTACTTC	CASSPRIRLAEQETQYF
NA	TRBV14	TRBD1	TRBJ2-7	TGTGCCAGCAGCCCGGGGACAGGGGGCTATGACGAGCAGTACTTC	CASSPGTGGYDEQYF
few	TRBV20-1	NA	TRBJ2-7	TGCAGTGCTGGGGACCACGAGCAGTACTTC	CSAGDHEQYF
few	TRBV6-2/TRBV6-3	TRBD1	TRBJ2-7	TGTGCCAGCAGGAAGACAGGGGTGAGCTACGAGCAGTACTTC	CASRKTGVSYEQYF
few	TRBV29-1	NA	TRBJ1-1	TGCAGCGTTGAAAGCGTGGGTTACACTGAAGCTTTCTTT	CSVESVGYTEAFF
NA	TRBV4-2	TRBD2	TRBJ2-1	TGTGCCAGCAGCCAAGATTCTCTAGCGGGGGGCCTCTACAATGAGCAGTTCTTC	CASSQDSLAGGLYNEQFF
NA	TRBV4-2	NA	TRBJ1-1	TGTGCCAGCAGCCAATACACCCAGAACACTGAAGCTTTCTTT	CASSQYTQNTEAFF
few	TRBV29-1	NA	TRBJ2-3	TGCAGCGTTGACGGGGTTGCAGATACGCAGTATTTT	CSVDGVADTQYF
NA	TRBV11-2	TRBD2	TRBJ2-1	TGTGCCAGCAGCTTAGTGGTTACTAGCGGGAGATCATCCTACAATGAGCAGTTCTTC	CASSLVVTSGRSSYNEQFF
many	TRBV20-1	NA	TRBJ1-5	TGCAGTGCTAGAGTCCAGGGACTGAACCAGCCCCAGCATTTT	CSARVQGLNQPQHF
few	TRBV6-5	TRBD2	TRBJ2-2	TGTGCCAGCAGTTTGGGGGCTAGCGGGAGTATCGGCACCGGGGAGCTGTTTTTT	CASSLGASGSIGTGELFF
few	TRBV12-3/TRBV12-4	TRBD1	TRBJ1-5	TGTGCCAGCAGGGGACAGGGAGGGTATAGCAATCAGCCCCAGCATTTT	CASRGQGGYSNQPQHF
NA	TRBV11-2	NA	TRBJ2-1	TGTGCCAGCAGCCCCGAGGTTTTCTGGGGGGAGCAGTTCTTC	CASSPEVFWGEQFF
many	TRBV7-2	NA	TRBJ1-4	TGTGCCAGCAGCTTAGAGAGTAATGAAAAACTGTTTTTT	CASSLESNEKLFF
few	TRBV14	NA	TRBJ1-6	TGTGCCAGCAGCCAAAAAACAGAAGGTTCACCCCTCCACTTT	CASSQKTEGSPLHF
NA	TRBV7-8	NA	TRBJ2-7	TGTGCCAGCAGCTTAGCGAGGGGGTGGGAGGGGTACGAGCAGTACTTC	CASSLARGWEGYEQYF
many	TRBV5-1	TRBD1	TRBJ2-5	TGCGCCAGCAGCTGGACAGGGCCTCAAGAGACCCAGTACTTC	CASSWTGPQETQYF
NA	TRBV20-1	TRBD2	TRBJ2-3	TGCAGTGCTAGATCGGGACTAGCGGGGGCCCCGGGCATAACAGATACGCAGTATTTT	CSARSGLAGAPGITDTQYF
NA	TRBV7-6	NA	TRBJ2-5	TGTGCCAGCAGCTTTTTGGGACAAGATTTAGATATGACCCAGTACTTC	CASSFLGQDLDMTQYF
NA	TRBV7-9	TRBD1	TRBJ2-1	TGTGCCAGCAGCGTCGGACAGGGGGCAGCCAATGAGCAGTTCTTC	CASSVGQGAANEQFF
NA	TRBV6-2/TRBV6-3	NA	TRBJ2-4	TGTGCCTCCCTAAATCGGGGTGCAGCCAAAAACATTCAGTACTTC	CASLNRGAAKNIQYF
NA	TRBV5-1	NA	TRBJ2-3	TGCGCCAGCAGCTTGAGCAGGGTGGAAGATACGCAGTATTTT	CASSLSRVEDTQYF
few	TRBV4-1	NA	TRBJ2-7	TGCGCCAGCAGCCGGGAAACATGGGGAGCCTACGAGCAGTACTTC	CASSRETWGAYEQYF
NA	TRBV2	NA	TRBJ2-6	TGTGCCAGCAGTCAACCTTCCCAAAGCCGGGCCGCCCGCGCCAACGTCCTGACTTTC	CASSQPSQSRAARANVLTF
NA	TRBV28	NA	TRBJ1-4	TGTGCCAGCAGGCGGGCTAACCAAAAACTGTTTTTT	CASRRANQKLFF
few	TRBV7-9	TRBD1	TRBJ2-7	TGTGCCAGCAGCTACCGGGACAGGGAGTACGAGCAGTACTTC	CASSYRDREYEQYF
few	TRBV28	TRBD1	TRBJ1-5	TGTGCCAGCAGTTTTGTAGACAGGGCGCCTGGCCAGCCCCAGCATTTT	CASSFVDRAPGQPQHF
NA	TRBV4-1	TRBD2	TRBJ2-3	TGCGCCAGCAGCCAAGACCCTACTAGCGGGGGGGCCTCAAGCACAGATACGCAGTATTTT	CASSQDPTSGGASSTDTQYF
NA	TRBV20-1	TRBD2	TRBJ2-3	TGCAGTGCTTCCCGGGTAGCGGGGGGGCGAGATACGCAGTATTTT	CSASRVAGGRDTQYF
NA	TRBV27	NA	TRBJ1-1	TGTGCCAGCAGTCAAAACACTAAAGCTTTCTTT	CASSQNTKAFF
few	TRBV6-5	TRBD2	TRBJ2-1	TGTGCCAGCAGTTACTCGATCGGACTAGGGTTTGCGGAGCAGTTCTTC	CASSYSIGLGFAEQFF
NA	TRBV13	NA	TRBJ2-3	TGTGCCAGCAGCTACCGGGACACTTCCACAGATACGCAGTATTTT	CASSYRDTSTDTQYF
few	TRBV12-3/TRBV12-4	NA	TRBJ2-7	TGTGCCAGCAGCCCTGCACAGGGTCCCTACGAGCAGTACTTC	CASSPAQGPYEQYF
NA	TRBV3-1	NA	TRBJ2-1	TGTGCCAGCAGCCAACCCTCAGGGGTCGGCTACAATGAGCAGTTCTTC	CASSQPSGVGYNEQFF
few	TRBV7-2	NA	TRBJ2-7	TGTGCCAGCAGCAGATGGGGTGGCTCCTACGAGCAGTACTTC	CASSRWGGSYEQYF
NA	TRBV3-1	NA	TRBJ2-7	TGTGCCAGCAGCCATGGGACGGCGACCGACGAGCAGTACTTC	CASSHGTATDEQYF